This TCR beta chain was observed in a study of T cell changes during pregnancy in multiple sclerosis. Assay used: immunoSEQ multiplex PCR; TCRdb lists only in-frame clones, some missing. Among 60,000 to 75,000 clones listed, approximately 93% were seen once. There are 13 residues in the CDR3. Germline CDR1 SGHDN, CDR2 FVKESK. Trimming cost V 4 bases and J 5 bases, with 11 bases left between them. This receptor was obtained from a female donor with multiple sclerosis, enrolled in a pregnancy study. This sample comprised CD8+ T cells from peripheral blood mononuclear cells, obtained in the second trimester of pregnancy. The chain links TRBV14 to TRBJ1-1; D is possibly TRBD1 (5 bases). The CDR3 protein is CASSLGGMTEAFF. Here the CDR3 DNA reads TGTGCCAGCAGCCTTGGGGGGATGACTGAAGCTTTCTTT. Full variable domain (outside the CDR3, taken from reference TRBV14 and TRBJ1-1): EAGVTQFPSHSVIEKGQTVTLRCDPISGHDNLYWYRRVMGKEIKFLLHFVKESKQDESGMPNNRFLAERTGGTYSTLKVQPAELEDSGVYFCASSLGGMTEAFFGQGTRLTVV.